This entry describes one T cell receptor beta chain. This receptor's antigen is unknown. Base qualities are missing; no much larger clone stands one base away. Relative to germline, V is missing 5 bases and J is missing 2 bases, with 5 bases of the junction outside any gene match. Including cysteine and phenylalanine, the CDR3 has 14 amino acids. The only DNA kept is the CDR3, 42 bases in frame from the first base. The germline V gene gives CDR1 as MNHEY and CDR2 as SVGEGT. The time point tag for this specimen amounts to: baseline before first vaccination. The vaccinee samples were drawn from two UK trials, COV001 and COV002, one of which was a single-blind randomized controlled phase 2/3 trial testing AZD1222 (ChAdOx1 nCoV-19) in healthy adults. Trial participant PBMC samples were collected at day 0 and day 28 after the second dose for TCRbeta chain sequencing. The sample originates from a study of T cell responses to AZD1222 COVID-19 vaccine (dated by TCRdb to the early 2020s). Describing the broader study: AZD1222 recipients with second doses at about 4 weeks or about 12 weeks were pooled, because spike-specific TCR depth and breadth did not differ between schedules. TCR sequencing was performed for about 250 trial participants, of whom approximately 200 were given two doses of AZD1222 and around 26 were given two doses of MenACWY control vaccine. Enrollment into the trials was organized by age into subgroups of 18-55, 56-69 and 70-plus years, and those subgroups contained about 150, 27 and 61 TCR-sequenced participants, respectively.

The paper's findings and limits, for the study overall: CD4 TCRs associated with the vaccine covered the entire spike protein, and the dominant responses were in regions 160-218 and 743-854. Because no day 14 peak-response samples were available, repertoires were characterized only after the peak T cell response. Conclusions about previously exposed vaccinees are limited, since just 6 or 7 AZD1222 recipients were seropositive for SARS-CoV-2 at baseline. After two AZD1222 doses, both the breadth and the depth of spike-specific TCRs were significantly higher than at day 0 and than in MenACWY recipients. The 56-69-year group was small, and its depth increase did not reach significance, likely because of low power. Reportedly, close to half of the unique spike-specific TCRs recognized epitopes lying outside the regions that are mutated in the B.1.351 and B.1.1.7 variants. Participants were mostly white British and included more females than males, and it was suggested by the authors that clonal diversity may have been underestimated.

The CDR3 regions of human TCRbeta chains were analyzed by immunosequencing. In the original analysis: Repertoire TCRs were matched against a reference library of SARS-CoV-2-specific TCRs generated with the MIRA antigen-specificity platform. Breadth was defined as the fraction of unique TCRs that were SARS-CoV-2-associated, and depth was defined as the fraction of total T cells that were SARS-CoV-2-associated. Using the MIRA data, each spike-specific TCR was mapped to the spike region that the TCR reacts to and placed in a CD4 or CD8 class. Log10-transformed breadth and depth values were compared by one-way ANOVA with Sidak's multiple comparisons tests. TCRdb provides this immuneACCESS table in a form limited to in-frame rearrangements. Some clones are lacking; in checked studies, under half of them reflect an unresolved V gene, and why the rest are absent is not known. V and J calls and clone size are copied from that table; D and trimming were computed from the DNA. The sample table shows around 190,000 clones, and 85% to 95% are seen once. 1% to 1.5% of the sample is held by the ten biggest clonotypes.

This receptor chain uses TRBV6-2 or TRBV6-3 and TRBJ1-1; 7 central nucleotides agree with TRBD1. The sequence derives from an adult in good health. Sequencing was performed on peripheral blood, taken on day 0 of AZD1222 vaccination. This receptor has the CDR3 CASSPQGRNTEAFF. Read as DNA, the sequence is TGTGCCAGCAGTCCACAGGGGAGAAACACTGAAGCTTTCTTT.